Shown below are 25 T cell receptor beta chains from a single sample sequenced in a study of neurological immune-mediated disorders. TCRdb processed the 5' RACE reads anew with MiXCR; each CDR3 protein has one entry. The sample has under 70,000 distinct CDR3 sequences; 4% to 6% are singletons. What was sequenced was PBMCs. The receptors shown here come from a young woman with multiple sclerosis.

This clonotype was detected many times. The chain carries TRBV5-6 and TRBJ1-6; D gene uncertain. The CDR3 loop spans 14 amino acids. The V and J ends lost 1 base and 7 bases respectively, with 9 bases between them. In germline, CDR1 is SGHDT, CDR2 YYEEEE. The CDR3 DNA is TGTGCCAGCAGCTTGCAAGGGAGCAATTCACCCCTCCACTTT. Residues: CASSLQGSNSPLHF.

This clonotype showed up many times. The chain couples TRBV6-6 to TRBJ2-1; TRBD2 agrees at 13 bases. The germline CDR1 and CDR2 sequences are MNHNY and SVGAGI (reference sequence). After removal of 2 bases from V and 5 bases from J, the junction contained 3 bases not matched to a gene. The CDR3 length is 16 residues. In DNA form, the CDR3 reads TGTGCCAGCAGTTACCCACTAGCGGGGGGGAACAATGAGCAGTTCTTC. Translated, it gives CASSYPLAGGNNEQFF.

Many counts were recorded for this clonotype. The CDR3 protein is CASSLAGTGDTF. The CDR3 coding sequence is TGTGCCAGCAGCTTGGCGGGGACGGGGGACACCTTC. V usage is TRBV5-6 and J usage is TRBJ1-2; maybe TRBD1 (5 bases). Germline V gene data show CDR1 as SGHDT and CDR2 as YYEEEE. This CDR3 spans 12 amino acids. Trimming removed 0 bases at V and 12 bases at J, with 12 bases between.

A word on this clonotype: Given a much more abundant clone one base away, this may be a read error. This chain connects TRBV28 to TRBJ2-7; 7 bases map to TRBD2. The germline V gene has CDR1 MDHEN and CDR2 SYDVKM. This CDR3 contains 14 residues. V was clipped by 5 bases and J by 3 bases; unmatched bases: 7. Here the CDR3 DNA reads TGTGCCAGCAGTCGGACTAGAGACAACTACGAGCAGTACTTC. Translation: CASSRTRDNYEQYF. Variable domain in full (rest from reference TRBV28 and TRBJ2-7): DVKVTQSSRYLVKRTGEKVFLECVQDMDHENMFWYRQDPGLGLRLIYFSYDVKMKEKGDIPEGYSVSREKKERFSLILESASTNQTSMYLCASSRTRDNYEQYFGPGTRLTVT.

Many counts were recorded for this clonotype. The CDR3 nucleotides read TGTGCCAGCAGCTTAGGAAATTTTAACTATGGCTACACCTTC. Its translation: CASSLGNFNYGYTF. V usage is TRBV7-2 and J usage is TRBJ1-2; D is undetermined. The CDR3 totals 14 residues. Germline values: CDR1 SGHTA, CDR2 FQGNSA. The V gene lost 1 base and the J gene lost 1 base, with 7 bases spanning the gap.

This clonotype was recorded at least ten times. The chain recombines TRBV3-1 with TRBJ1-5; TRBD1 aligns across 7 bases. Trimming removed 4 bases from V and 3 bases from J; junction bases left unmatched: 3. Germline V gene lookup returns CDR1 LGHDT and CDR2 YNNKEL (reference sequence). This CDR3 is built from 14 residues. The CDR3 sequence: CASSLTGVNQPQHF. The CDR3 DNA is TGTGCCAGCAGCCTTACAGGGGTCAATCAGCCCCAGCATTTT.

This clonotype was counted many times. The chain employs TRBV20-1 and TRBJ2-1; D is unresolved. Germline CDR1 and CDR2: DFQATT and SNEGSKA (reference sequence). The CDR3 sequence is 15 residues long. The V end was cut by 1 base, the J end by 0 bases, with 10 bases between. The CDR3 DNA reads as TGCAGTGCTAGAGCCCACTCGAGCTCCTACAATGAGCAGTTCTTC. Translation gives CSARAHSSSYNEQFF.

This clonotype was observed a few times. The CDR3 loop reads CASSLRGRSYGYTF. The CDR3 DNA is TGCGCCAGCAGCTTGAGGGGACGGAGCTATGGCTACACCTTC. The chain is built from TRBV5-1 and TRBJ1-2, with D possibly being TRBD1 (5 bases). This CDR3 has 14 amino acids. The V and J ends lost 1 base and 4 bases respectively, with 11 bases between them. Germline V gives CDR1 SGHRS, CDR2 YFSETQ.

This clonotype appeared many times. CDR3 in amino acids: CASSYGLNSYEQYF. CDR3 DNA: TGTGCCAGCAGTTACGGCCTAAACTCCTACGAGCAGTACTTC. The genes are TRBV6-5 and TRBJ2-7; no clear D gene. The CDR3 consists of 14 residues. Trimming removed 2 bases at V and 0 bases at J, with 8 bases between. Germline V lookup: CDR1 MNHEY, CDR2 SVGAGI.

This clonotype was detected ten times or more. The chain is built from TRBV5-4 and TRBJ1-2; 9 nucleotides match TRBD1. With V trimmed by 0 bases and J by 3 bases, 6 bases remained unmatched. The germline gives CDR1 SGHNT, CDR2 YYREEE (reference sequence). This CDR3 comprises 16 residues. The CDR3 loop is CASSLGIRTGDYGYTF. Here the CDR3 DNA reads TGTGCCAGCAGCTTGGGTATAAGGACAGGGGACTATGGCTACACCTTC.

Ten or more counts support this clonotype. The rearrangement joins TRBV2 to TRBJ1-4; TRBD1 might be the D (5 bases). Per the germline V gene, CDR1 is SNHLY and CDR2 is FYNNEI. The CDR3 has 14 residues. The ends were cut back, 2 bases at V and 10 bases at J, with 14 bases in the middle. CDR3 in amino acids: CASSEIQGVRKLFF. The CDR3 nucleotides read TGTGCCAGCAGTGAAATCCAAGGGGTACGAAAACTGTTTTTT.

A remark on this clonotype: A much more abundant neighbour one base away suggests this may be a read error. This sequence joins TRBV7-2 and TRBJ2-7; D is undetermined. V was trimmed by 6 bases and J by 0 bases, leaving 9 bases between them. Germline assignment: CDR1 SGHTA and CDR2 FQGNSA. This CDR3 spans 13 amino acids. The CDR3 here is CASRSLDSYEQYF. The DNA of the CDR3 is TGTGCCAGCAGATCCCTCGACTCCTACGAGCAGTACTTC.

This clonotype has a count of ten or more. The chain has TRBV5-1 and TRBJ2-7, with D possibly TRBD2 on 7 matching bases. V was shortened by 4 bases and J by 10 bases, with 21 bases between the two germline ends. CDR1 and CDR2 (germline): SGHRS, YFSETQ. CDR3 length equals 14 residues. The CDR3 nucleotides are TGCGCCAGCAGCCTCAGAGTGGGGGGGCCGTCCCAGTACTTC. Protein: CASSLRVGGPSQYF.

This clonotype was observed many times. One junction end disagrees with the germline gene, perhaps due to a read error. This chain's CDR3 is CASSSVINSPLNF. CDR3 bases: TGTGCCAGCAGTTCTGTGATTAATTCACCCCTCAACTTT. The chain combines TRBV6-5 with TRBJ1-6; D is unresolved. Germline values: CDR1 MNHEY, CDR2 SVGAGI. The CDR3 contains 13 residues.

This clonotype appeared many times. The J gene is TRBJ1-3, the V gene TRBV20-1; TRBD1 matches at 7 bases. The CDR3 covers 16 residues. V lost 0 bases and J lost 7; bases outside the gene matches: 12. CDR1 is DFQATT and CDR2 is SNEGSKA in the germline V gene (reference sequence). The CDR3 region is CSARDSTGTLGNTIYF. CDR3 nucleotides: TGCAGTGCTAGAGATTCGACAGGGACCCTTGGGAACACCATATATTTT.

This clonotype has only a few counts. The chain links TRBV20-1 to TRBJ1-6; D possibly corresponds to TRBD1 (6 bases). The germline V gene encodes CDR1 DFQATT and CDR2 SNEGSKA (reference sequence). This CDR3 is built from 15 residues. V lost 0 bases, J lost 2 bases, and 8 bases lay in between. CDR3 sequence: CSARDRGPYNSPLHF. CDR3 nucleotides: TGCAGTGCTAGAGATCGGGGGCCCTATAATTCACCCCTCCACTTT.

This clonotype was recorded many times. DNA for the CDR3: TGCAGTGCTAGGACTAGCAGAGGTATTAAGGTTACGCAGTATTTT. It is translated as CSARTSRGIKVTQYF. The genes are TRBV20-1 and TRBJ2-3; 7 nucleotides align to TRBD2. Germline lookup yields CDR1 DFQATT and CDR2 SNEGSKA (reference sequence). This CDR3 comprises 15 residues. Trimming took 3 bases from V and 8 from J; bases not matched to a gene: 14.

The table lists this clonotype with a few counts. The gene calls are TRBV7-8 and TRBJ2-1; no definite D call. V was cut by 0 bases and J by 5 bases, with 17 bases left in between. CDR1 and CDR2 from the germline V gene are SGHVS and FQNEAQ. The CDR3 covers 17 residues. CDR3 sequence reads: CASSLAGGRAVHNEQFF. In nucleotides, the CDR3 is TGTGCCAGCAGCTTAGCAGGTGGGCGCGCGGTGCACAATGAGCAGTTCTTC.

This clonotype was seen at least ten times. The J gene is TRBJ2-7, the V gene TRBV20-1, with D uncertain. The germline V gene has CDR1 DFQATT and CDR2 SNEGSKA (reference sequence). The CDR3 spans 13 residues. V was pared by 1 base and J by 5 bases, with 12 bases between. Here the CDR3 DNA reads TGCAGTGCTAGAGCCAGACCTGGGCACGAGCAGTACTTC. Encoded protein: CSARARPGHEQYF.

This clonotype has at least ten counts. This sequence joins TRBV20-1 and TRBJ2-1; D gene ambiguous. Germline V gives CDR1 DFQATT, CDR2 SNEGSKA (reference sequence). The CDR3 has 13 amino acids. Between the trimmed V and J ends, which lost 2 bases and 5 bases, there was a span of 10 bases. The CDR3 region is CSARPPGDNEQFF. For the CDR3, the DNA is TGCAGTGCTAGACCCCCTGGCGACAATGAGCAGTTCTTC.

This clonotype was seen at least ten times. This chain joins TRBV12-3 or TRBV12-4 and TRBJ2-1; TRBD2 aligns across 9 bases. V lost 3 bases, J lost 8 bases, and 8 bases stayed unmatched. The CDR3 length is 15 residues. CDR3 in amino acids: CASSFRAGGPYEQFF. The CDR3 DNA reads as TGTGCCAGCAGTTTTAGGGCGGGGGGGCCCTATGAGCAGTTCTTC.

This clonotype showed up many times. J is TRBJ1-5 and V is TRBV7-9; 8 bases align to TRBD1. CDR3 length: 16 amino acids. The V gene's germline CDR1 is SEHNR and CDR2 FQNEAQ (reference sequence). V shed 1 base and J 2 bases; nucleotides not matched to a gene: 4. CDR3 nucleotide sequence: TGTGCCAGCAGCTTAGGAACAGGGGGTGGCAATCAGCCCCAGCATTTT. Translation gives CASSLGTGGGNQPQHF.

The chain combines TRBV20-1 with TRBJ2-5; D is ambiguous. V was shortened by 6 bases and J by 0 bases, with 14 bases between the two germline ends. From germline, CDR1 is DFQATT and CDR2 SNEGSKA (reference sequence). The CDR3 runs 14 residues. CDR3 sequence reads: CSAHGLEYQETQYF. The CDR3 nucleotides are TGCAGTGCCCATGGGCTCGAGTACCAAGAGACCCAGTACTTC.

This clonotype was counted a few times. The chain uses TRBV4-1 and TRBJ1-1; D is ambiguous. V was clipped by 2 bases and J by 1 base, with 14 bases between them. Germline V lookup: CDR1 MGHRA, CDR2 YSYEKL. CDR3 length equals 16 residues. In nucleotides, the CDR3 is TGCGCCAGCAGCCAAATTCCGGGAAAGGGGAACACTGAAGCTTTCTTT. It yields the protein CASSQIPGKGNTEAFF.

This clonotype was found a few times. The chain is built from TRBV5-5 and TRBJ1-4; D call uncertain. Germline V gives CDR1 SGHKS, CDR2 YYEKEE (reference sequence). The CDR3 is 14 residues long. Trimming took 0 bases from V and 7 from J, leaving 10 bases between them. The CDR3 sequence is CASSLGPPVEKLFF. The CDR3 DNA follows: TGTGCCAGCAGCTTGGGACCCCCGGTTGAAAAACTGTTTTTT.